This T cell receptor (beta chain) was profiled in a study of human T cells and chemical hapten exposure. Study outcomes and limitations: It was expanded TCRs that formed significantly more large CDR3 similarity clusters than controls did.

Unique molecular identifiers were linked by the library to individual cDNA molecules. TCRdb independently ran MiXCR on the RACE reads; one entry per CDR3 protein. The data hold about 120,000 distinct CDR3 sequences, with about 11% observed a single time. With regard to this clonotype: Its matching antigen is unknown.

Noted time point: patch test 3, about 24 weeks after DPC sensitization. Treatment: therapeutic diphenylcyclopropenone sensitization with weekly scalp DPC. The study enrolled 18 to 70-year-old alopecia patients suitable for DPC. The source was whole blood, collected in connection with sensitization to the hapten diphenylcyclopropenone (DPC). The sequence was obtained from a woman aged 45-65 years with alopecia areata. Some clones in this sample may be carry-over from other donors' samples.

The CDR3 bases are TGTGCCACCAGTGGTGAGGCGAACACCGGGGAGCTGTTTTTT. Its protein product is CATSGEANTGELFF. The V and J genes are TRBV24-1 and TRBJ2-2; D remains ambiguous. Trimming removed 5 bases at V and 0 bases at J, with 6 bases between. CDR3 length equals 14 residues. The germline CDR1 and CDR2 sequences are KGHDR and SFDVKD.